These 17 T cell receptor beta chains were all obtained from the same sample, sequenced in a study of brain T cells in children with intractable seizures. Repertoires were generated with immunoSEQ multiplex PCR, while TCRdb's copy carries only in-frame clones and drops some. The sample shows fewer than 80,000 clones, roughly 95% of them seen only once. This material consisted of peripheral blood, taken at surgery. These receptors all stem from a boy less than two years old with focal cortical dysplasia and intractable seizures.

V gene TRBV28 combines with J gene TRBJ1-1; 9 bases line up with TRBD1. The CDR3 spans 13 residues. The germline V gene has CDR1 MDHEN and CDR2 SYDVKM. Trimming cost V 3 bases and J 8 bases; bases outside gene matches: 4. As DNA, the CDR3 is TGTGCCAGCAGTTTTAACAGGGGGCCAGAAGCTTTCTTT. It specifies CASSFNRGPEAFF. The variable domain in full, completed from reference TRBV28 and TRBJ1-1, reads DVKVTQSSRYLVKRTGEKVFLECVQDMDHENMFWYRQDPGLGLRLIYFSYDVKMKEKGDIPEGYSVSREKKERFSLILESASTNQTSMYLCASSFNRGPEAFFGQGTRLTVV.

This sequence joins TRBV28 and TRBJ2-7; 8 bases map to TRBD1. V shed 8 bases, J shed 4 bases, and the junction held 1 base outside the gene matches. Germline-derived CDR1 and CDR2 are MDHEN and SYDVKM. The CDR3 is 11 amino acids. Written as DNA, the CDR3 is TGTGCCAGCGGACAGGGTTACGAGCAGTACTTC. Translated: CASGQGYEQYF.

The V and J genes are TRBV12-3 or TRBV12-4 and TRBJ1-2; the D is unclear. CDR3 length: 13 amino acids. The germline V and J ends were trimmed by 3 bases and 10 bases, with 15 bases remaining between them. The CDR3: CASSFGEEIDYTF. The CDR3 DNA sequence: TGTGCCAGCAGTTTCGGGGAAGAGATTGACTACACCTTC.

The sample holds one count of this clone. This chain connects TRBV4-2 to TRBJ1-5, with D hard to call. Trimming pared 1 base from V and 5 bases from J, leaving 6 bases between. This CDR3 is 13 amino acids long. The germline CDR1 and CDR2 sequences are LGHNA and YNFKEQ. CDR3 sequence (DNA): TGTGCCAGCAGCCAAGGGATTGATCAGCCCCAGCATTTT. It specifies CASSQGIDQPQHF.

This rearrangement joins TRBV4-1 to TRBJ1-3; the D gene is possibly TRBD1 (6 bases). Looked up from germline, CDR1 is MGHRA and CDR2 is YSYEKL. This CDR3 comprises 15 residues. V was clipped by 5 bases and J by 6 bases, with 17 bases between them. The CDR3 region has the DNA TGCGCCAGCAGCTATCCCGGGACAACTCTAAACACCATATATTTT. Translated: CASSYPGTTLNTIYF.

V is TRBV5-4 and J is TRBJ2-5; 8 bases are a match to TRBD1. Trimming cost V 4 bases and J 5 bases; bases outside gene matches: 10. The length of the CDR3 is 15 residues. Germline loops: CDR1 SGHNT, CDR2 YYREEE (reference sequence). The CDR3 is CASSPKTGVGETQYF. CDR3 nucleotide sequence: TGTGCCAGCAGCCCTAAGACAGGGGTTGGGGAGACCCAGTACTTC.

The CDR3 protein is CASSLMATAGEGANEQFF. In DNA form, the CDR3 reads TGTGCCAGCAGCTTAATGGCGACAGCGGGGGAGGGGGCCAATGAGCAGTTCTTC. The rearrangement links TRBV7-3 to TRBJ2-1, with D possibly matching TRBD2 (8 bases). The CDR3 is 18 residues long. Germline V CDR1 and CDR2: SGHTA, FQGTGA. Trimming stripped 1 base from V and 6 bases from J, with 22 bases between.

The rearrangement joins TRBV7-9 to TRBJ1-1; 7 positions agree with TRBD1. V lost 5 bases, J lost 4 bases, and 7 bases stayed unmatched. The germline gives CDR1 SEHNR, CDR2 FQNEAQ (reference sequence). The CDR3 runs 14 residues. In nucleotides, the CDR3 is TGTGCCAGCAGCGGTCGGGACAGCCTCACTGAAGCTTTCTTT. Residues: CASSGRDSLTEAFF. The full variable domain, rest sourced from reference TRBV7-9 and TRBJ1-1, is DTGVSQNPRHKITKRGQNVTFRCDPISEHNRLYWYRQTLGQGPEFLTYFQNEAQLEKSRLLSDRFSAERPKGSFSTLEIQRTEQGDSAMYLCASSGRDSLTEAFFGQGTRLTVV.

The chain has TRBV23-1 and TRBJ1-5; 8 bases agree with TRBD1. TRBV23-1 is given ORF status, its function remaining uncertain. V was clipped by 3 bases and J by 2 bases; unmatched bases: 12. This CDR3 contains 18 residues. The CDR3 DNA is TGCGCCAGCAGTCAGCCGGGACAGGAGGTAGATGGCAATCAGCCCCAGCATTTT. Encoded protein: CASSQPGQEVDGNQPQHF.

J is TRBJ1-1 and V is TRBV6-6, with TRBD1 matching over 8 bases. The germline CDR1 and CDR2 sequences are MNHNY and SVGAGI (reference sequence). The CDR3 totals 15 residues. Trimming took 5 bases from V and 0 from J; bases not matched to a gene: 5. This CDR3 reads CASSPWTGMNTEAFF. The CDR3 nucleotides read TGTGCCAGCAGTCCGTGGACAGGGATGAACACTGAAGCTTTCTTT.

This chain uses TRBV5-1 with TRBJ1-3, with D uncertain. The CDR3 totals 14 residues. The V gene lost 0 bases and the J gene lost 2 bases, with 6 bases spanning the gap. Germline CDR1 SGHRS, CDR2 YFSETQ. In DNA, the CDR3 is TGCGCCAGCAGCTTGGCCCAGACTGGAAACACCATATATTTT. As protein: CASSLAQTGNTIYF.

This clone was counted once. CDR3 sequence reads: CASSEYSRGYTF. In DNA form, the CDR3 reads TGTGCCAGCAGTGAATACAGCCGTGGCTACACCTTC. This sequence joins TRBV2 and TRBJ1-2; D gene ambiguous. CDR3 length: 12 residues. CDR1 and CDR2 (germline): SNHLY, FYNNEI. V dropped 2 bases and J dropped 7 bases, with 8 bases sitting between them.

The chain is built from TRBV18 and TRBJ2-3; weak D call: TRBD1 (5 bases). Germline V lookup: CDR1 KGHSH, CDR2 LQKENI. Trimming shortened V by 5 bases and J by 2 bases, and 5 bases separated the two germline ends. The CDR3 covers 12 residues. The CDR3 reads CASSGATDTQYF. The CDR3 DNA sequence: TGTGCCAGCTCAGGGGCCACAGATACGCAGTATTTT.

The chain employs TRBV3-1 (or the pseudogene TRBV3-2) and TRBJ1-6, with D maybe TRBD1 (6 bases). This CDR3 has 14 residues. V shed 4 bases and J shed 10 bases, with 14 bases lying between them. The V gene's germline CDR1 is LGHDT and CDR2 YNNKEL (reference sequence). CDR3 sequence: CASSRGAGQSPLHF. CDR3 nucleotides: TGTGCCAGCAGCCGAGGGGCAGGACAGTCACCCCTCCACTTT.

This clone was counted once. The rearrangement uses TRBV5-5 and TRBJ2-1; D remains ambiguous. Germline loops: CDR1 SGHKS, CDR2 YYEKEE (reference sequence). Trimming cost V 6 bases and J 0 bases, with 10 bases left between them. The CDR3 has 14 amino acids. In nucleotides, the CDR3 is TGTGCCAGCACTAAAGGAAGCTCCTACAATGAGCAGTTCTTC. Translation: CASTKGSSYNEQFF.

The J gene is TRBJ2-2, the V gene TRBV6-5; perhaps TRBD2 as D (5 bases). This CDR3 region has 12 residues. V was clipped by 6 bases and J by 4 bases, with 6 bases between them. Germline CDR1 and CDR2: MNHEY and SVGAGI. The CDR3 loop reads CASRGSTGELFF. CDR3 DNA: TGTGCCAGCAGGGGGAGCACCGGGGAGCTGTTTTTT.

The chain recombines TRBV7-9 with TRBJ2-3; D not resolved. Germline CDR1 is SEHNR and CDR2 is FQNEAQ (reference sequence). The CDR3 is 14 residues long. The V gene lost 5 bases and the J gene lost 5 bases, with 14 bases spanning the gap. This CDR3 is CASSHTWSQDTQYF. DNA for the CDR3: TGTGCCAGCAGCCACACATGGTCTCAAGATACGCAGTATTTT.